Sequencing of this TCR beta chain was carried out in a study of T-cell reconstitution after alpha-beta-depleted transplantation in children. Study-level results: Several hundred graft clones that had expanded were reportedly the source of alpha-beta T cells about two months after transplant. T-cell counts and diversity were attributed mostly to newly produced T cells one year after transplant. In some patients, recipient T cells and intrathymic progenitors surviving conditioning explained high day-60 diversity.

It was with unique molecular identifiers that the TCRbeta library was prepared. A single record per CDR3 protein comes from TCRdb applying MiXCR to the PCR reads. The sample has approximately 500,000 distinct CDR3 sequences; over 9.5% are singletons. This clonotype was observed at least ten times. Its antigen is unknown. The V gene's germline CDR1 is SGDLS and CDR2 YYNGEE. Trimming cost V 0 bases and J 2 bases, with 13 bases left between them. The length of the CDR3 is 16 residues. The sequence derives from a child aged 2 to 10 with inherited bone marrow failure, due to receive a stem cell transplant. The chain links TRBV9 to TRBJ2-3; D not resolved. Sequences were derived from PBMCs, sampled before TCRalphabeta/CD19-depleted stem cell transplant. Here the CDR3 reads CASSVGLGGHTDTQYF. CDR3 nucleotides: TGTGCCAGCAGCGTAGGACTGGGCGGCCACACAGATACGCAGTATTTT.